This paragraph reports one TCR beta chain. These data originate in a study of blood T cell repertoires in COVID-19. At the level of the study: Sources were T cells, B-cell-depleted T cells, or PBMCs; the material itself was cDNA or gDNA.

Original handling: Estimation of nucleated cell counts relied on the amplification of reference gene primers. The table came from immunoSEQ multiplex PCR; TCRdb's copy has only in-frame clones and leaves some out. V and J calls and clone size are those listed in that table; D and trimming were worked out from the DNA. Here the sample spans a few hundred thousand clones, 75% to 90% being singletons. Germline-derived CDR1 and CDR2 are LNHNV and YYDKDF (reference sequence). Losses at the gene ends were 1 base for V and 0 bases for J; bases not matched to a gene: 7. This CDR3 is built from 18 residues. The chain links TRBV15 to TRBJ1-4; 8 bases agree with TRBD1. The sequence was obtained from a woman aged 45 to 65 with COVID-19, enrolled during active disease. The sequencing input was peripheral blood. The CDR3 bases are TGTGCCACCAGCAGAGTTAGGACAGGGTCCGCAACTAATGAAAAACTGTTTTTT. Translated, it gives CATSRVRTGSATNEKLFF.